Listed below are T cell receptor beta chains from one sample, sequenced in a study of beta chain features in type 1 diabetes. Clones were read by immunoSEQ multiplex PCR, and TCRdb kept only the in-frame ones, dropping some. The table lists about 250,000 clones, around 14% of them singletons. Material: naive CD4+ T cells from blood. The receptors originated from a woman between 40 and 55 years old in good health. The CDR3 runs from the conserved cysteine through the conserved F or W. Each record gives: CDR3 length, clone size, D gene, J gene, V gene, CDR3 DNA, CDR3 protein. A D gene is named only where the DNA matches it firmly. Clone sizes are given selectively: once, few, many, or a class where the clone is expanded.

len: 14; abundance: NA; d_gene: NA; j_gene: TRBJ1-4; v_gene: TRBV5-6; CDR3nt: TGTGCCAGCAGCGAGGACAGAAGGAATGAAAAACTGTTTTTT; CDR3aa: CASSEDRRNEKLFF
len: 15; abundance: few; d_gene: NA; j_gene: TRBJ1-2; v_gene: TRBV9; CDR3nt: TGTGCCAGCAGCCTTACAGGGACGGGCGGCTATGGCTACACCTTC; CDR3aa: CASSLTGTGGYGYTF
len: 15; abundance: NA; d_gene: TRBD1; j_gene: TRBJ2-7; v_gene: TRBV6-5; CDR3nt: TGTGCCAGCAGCCGGAGTGGACAGGGGAGCTACGAGCAGTACTTC; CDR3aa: CASSRSGQGSYEQYF
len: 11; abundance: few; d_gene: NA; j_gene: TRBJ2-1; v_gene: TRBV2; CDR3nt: TGTGCCAGCAGCGGTTACAATGAGCAGTTCTTC; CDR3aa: CASSGYNEQFF
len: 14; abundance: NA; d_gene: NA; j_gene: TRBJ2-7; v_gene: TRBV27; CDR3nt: TGTGCCAGCAGTTTACGGGTGTCGGGTGAAGAGCAGTACTTC; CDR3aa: CASSLRVSGEEQYF
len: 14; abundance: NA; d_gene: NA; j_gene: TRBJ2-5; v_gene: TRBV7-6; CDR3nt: TGTGCCAGCAGCTCCTATTCCCGCCAAGAGACCCAGTACTTC; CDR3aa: CASSSYSRQETQYF
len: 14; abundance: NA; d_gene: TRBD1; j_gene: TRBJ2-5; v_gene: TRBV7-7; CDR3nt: TGTGCCAGCAGCTTAGCGACAGGGGGCAAGACCCAGTACTTC; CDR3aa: CASSLATGGKTQYF
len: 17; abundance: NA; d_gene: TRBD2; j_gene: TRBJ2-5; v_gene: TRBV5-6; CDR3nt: TGTGCCAGCAGCTTGCCGGCGCGGGGGGTGCCCCAAGAGACCCAGTACTTC; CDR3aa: CASSLPARGVPQETQYF
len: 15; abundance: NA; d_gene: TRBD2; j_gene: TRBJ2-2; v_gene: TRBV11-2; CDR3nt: TGTGCCAGCAGCTTGACTAGCGGGGCCACCGGGGAGCTGTTTTTT; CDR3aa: CASSLTSGATGELFF
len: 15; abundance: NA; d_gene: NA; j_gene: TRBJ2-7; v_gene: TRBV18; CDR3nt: TGTGCCAGCTCACCACCAAGACTCCCTCGAAGCGAGCAGTACTTC; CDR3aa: CASSPPRLPRSEQYF
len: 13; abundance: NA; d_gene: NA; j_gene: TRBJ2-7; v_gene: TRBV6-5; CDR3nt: TGTGCCAGCCTCCCGAGGGGGAGTAACGAGCAGTACTTC; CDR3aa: CASLPRGSNEQYF
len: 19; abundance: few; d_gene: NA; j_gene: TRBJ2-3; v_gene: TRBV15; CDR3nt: TGTGCCACCAGCGGGTTTAGACGAAACGCGGGACTCTGGACAGATACGCAGTATTTT; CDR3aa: CATSGFRRNAGLWTDTQYF
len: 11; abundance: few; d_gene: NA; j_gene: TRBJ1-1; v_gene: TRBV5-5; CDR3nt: TGTGCCAGCAGCTTCTTGACTGAAGCTTTCTTT; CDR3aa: CASSFLTEAFF
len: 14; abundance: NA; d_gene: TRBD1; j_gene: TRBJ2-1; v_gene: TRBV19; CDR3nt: TGTGCCAGTAGTCCGCCGGACAGGGTGGATGAGCAGTTCTTC; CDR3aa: CASSPPDRVDEQFF
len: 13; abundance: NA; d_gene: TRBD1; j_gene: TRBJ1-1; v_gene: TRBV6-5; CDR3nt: TGTGCCAGCACCCGACAGGGAGGCACTGAAGCTTTCTTT; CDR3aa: CASTRQGGTEAFF
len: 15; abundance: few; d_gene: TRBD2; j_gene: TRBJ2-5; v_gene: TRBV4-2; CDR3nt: TGTGCCAGCAGCGGGAGGACTAGCGGACAAGAGACCCAGTACTTC; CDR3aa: CASSGRTSGQETQYF
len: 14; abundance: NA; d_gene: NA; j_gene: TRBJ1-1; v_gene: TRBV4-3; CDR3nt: TGCGCCAGCAGCCAAGTCGGGACTCGGGGTGAAGCTTTCTTT; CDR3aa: CASSQVGTRGEAFF
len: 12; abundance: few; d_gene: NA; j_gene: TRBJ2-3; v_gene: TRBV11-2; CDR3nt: TGTGCCAGCAGCATTTCGACAGATACGCAGTATTTT; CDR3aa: CASSISTDTQYF
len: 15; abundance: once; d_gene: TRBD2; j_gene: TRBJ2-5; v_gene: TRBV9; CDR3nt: TGTGCCAGCAGCGTAGCGGGGGGGAGGCAAGAGACCCAGTACTTC; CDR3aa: CASSVAGGRQETQYF
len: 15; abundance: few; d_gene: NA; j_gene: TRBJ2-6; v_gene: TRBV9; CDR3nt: TGTGCCAGCAGCGCATCAGGGTCTGGGGCCAACGTCCTGACTTTC; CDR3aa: CASSASGSGANVLTF
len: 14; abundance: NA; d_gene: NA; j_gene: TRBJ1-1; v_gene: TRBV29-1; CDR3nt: TGCAGCGTTGAAGCTTGGCCGGGGGGCACTGAAGCTTTCTTT; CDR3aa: CSVEAWPGGTEAFF
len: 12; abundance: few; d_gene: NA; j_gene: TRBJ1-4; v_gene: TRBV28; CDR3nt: TGTGCCAGCAGTTTACAGGGCCAAAAACTGTTTTTT; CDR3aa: CASSLQGQKLFF
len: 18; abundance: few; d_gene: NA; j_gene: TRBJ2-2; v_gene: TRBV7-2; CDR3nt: TGTGCCAGCAGCTTAGGTCTCGGGGGAGCCGCGAACACCGGGGAGCTGTTTTTT; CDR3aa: CASSLGLGGAANTGELFF
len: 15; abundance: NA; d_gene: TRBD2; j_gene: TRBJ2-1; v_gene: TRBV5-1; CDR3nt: TGCGCCAGCAGCTTGCTAGCGGGGGGGGTTAATGAGCAGTTCTTC; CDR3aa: CASSLLAGGVNEQFF
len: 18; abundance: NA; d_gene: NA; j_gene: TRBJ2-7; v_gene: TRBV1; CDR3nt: TGCACCAGCAGCCATCCTGACCCCCCTAGCGGGGATAGCTACGAGCAGTACTTC; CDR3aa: CTSSHPDPPSGDSYEQYF
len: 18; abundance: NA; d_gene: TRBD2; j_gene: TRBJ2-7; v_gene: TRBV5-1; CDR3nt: TGCGCCAGCAGCTTGGCCTCTAGCGGGGGGAGCTCCTCCTACGAGCAGTACTTC; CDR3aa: CASSLASSGGSSSYEQYF
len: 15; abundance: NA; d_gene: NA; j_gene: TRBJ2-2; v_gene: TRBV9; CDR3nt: TGTGCCAGCAGCGTAGGAACAGCGAACACCGGGGAGCTGTTTTTT; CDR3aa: CASSVGTANTGELFF
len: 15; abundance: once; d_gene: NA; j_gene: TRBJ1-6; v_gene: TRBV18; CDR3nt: TGTGCCAGCTCACCGGGAACGGGAAACCAATCACCCCTCCACTTT; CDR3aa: CASSPGTGNQSPLHF
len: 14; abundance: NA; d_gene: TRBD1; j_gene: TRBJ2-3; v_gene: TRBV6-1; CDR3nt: TGTGCCAGCAGGGTTGGACAGGGGGCGAATACGCAGTATTTT; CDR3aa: CASRVGQGANTQYF
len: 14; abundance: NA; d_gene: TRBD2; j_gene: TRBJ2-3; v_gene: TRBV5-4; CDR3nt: TGTGCCAGCTCCCACGGGGGGGCAACAGATACGCAGTATTTT; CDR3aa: CASSHGGATDTQYF
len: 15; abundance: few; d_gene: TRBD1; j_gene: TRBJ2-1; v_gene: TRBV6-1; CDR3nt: TGTGCCAGCATCTTGGACAGGATGATCTACAATGAGCAGTTCTTC; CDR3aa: CASILDRMIYNEQFF
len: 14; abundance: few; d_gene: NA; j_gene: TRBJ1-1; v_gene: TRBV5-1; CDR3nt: TGCGCCAGCAGCTCATTGCGGGGGGACACTGAAGCTTTCTTT; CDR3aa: CASSSLRGDTEAFF
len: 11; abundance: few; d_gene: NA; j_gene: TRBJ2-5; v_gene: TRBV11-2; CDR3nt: TGTGCCAGCAGCCAAAAAGAGACCCAGTACTTC; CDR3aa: CASSQKETQYF
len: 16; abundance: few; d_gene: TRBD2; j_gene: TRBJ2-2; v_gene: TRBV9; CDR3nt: TGTGCCAGCAGCGTTAGCCTCGGGGGGGCCGGCGGGGAGCTGTTTTTT; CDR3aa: CASSVSLGGAGGELFF
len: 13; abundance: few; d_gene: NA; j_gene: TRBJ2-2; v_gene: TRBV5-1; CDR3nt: TGCGCCAGCAGCTTGACAGCCACCGGGGAGCTGTTTTTT; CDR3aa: CASSLTATGELFF
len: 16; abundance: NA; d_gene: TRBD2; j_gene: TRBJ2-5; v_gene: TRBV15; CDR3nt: TGTGCCACCAGCAGAGCTAGCGGGGTTCGTCAAGAGACCCAGTACTTC; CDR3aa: CATSRASGVRQETQYF
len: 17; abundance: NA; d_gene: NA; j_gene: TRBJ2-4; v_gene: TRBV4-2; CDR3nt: TGTGCCAGCAGCCAAGATAAGGGGTACCTAGCCAAAAACATTCAGTACTTC; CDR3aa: CASSQDKGYLAKNIQYF